These 26 T cell receptor beta chains share one sample of origin, sequenced in a study of T cells in Graves' hyperthyroidism and ophthalmopathy. Regions amplified from RNA transcripts were the TCR beta CDR3 regions. First-round RT-PCR with HTBI primers amplified the TCR CDR3 region. MiXCR was run by TCRdb on the multiplex PCR reads, yielding one entry per CDR3 protein. The sample lists about 600,000 distinct CDR3 sequences; more than 15% were seen once. Sequenced input: blood. The receptors come from a middle-aged woman with Graves' ophthalmopathy.

The chain joins TRBV7-9 to TRBJ2-1, with 7 bases lining up with TRBD2. Losses at the gene ends were 8 bases for V and 4 bases for J; bases not matched to a gene: 8. This CDR3 spans 14 amino acids. Germline assignment: CDR1 SEHNR and CDR2 FQNEAQ (reference sequence). As DNA, the CDR3 is TGTGCCAGCGTCCGGGTAGCGGGTTACAATGAGCAGTTCTTC. Protein sequence: CASVRVAGYNEQFF.

The chain employs TRBV7-2 and TRBJ1-2, with TRBD1 matching 9 bases. CDR3 length: 13 residues. Germline V lookup: CDR1 SGHTA, CDR2 FQGNSA. After removal of 5 bases from V and 7 bases from J, the junction contained 5 bases not matched to a gene. The CDR3 sequence is CASSPSTGGGYTF. CDR3 nucleotide sequence: TGTGCCAGCAGCCCCTCGACAGGGGGTGGCTACACCTTC.

This clonotype was seen a few times. J is TRBJ2-5 and V is TRBV19; TRBD2 aligns across 7 bases. V dropped 3 bases and J dropped 1; count of bases not matched to a gene: 8. The CDR3 contains 16 residues. Germline CDR1 LNHDA, CDR2 SQIVND (reference sequence). CDR3 region: CASSILGGGAQETQYF. The CDR3 nucleotides read TGTGCCAGTAGTATTCTTGGCGGGGGAGCCCAAGAGACCCAGTACTTC.

This chain links TRBV7-9 with TRBJ2-6; the D call may be TRBD1 or TRBD2 (5 bases each). V shed 5 bases and J shed 0 bases, with 11 bases lying between them. The CDR3 contains 16 residues. The germline V gene has CDR1 SEHNR and CDR2 FQNEAQ (reference sequence). The DNA for the CDR3 is TGTGCCAGCAGCCCGACGGGGCCCTCTGGGGCCAACGTCCTGACTTTC. Translated, it gives CASSPTGPSGANVLTF.

This clonotype was detected a few times. The chain combines TRBV3-1 with TRBJ1-2; D is possibly TRBD1 (6 bases). Per the germline V gene, CDR1 is LGHDT and CDR2 is YNNKEL (reference sequence). V lost 0 bases and J 6 bases, leaving 8 bases between the germline ends. The CDR3 sequence is 13 residues long. The CDR3 is CASSQEGAHGYTF. CDR3 sequence (DNA): TGTGCCAGCAGCCAAGAGGGGGCGCATGGCTACACCTTC.

V is TRBV20-1 and J is TRBJ1-6; 9 nucleotides match TRBD1. V lost 5 bases, J lost 11 bases, and 19 bases stayed unmatched. Germline CDR1 and CDR2: DFQATT and SNEGSKA (reference sequence). The CDR3 spans 17 residues. CDR3 region: CSAFTPGQGGGRTPLHF. DNA for the CDR3: TGCAGTGCTTTCACACCGGGACAGGGAGGCGGTAGGACACCCCTCCACTTT.

This clonotype showed up many times. This rearrangement joins TRBV30 to TRBJ2-3; no clear D. V lost 5 bases and J lost 3, with 12 bases in between. Germline V lookup: CDR1 GTSNPN, CDR2 SVGIG (reference sequence). The CDR3 has 13 amino acids. The CDR3 here is CAWSTGQTDTQYF. The DNA of the CDR3 is TGTGCCTGGTCCACCGGGCAAACAGATACGCAGTATTTT.

This clonotype was picked up a small number of times. The chain carries TRBV7-2 and TRBJ2-5; TRBD2 matches 13 bases. Per germline, CDR1 SGHTA and CDR2 FQGNSA. With V trimmed by 5 bases and J by 5 bases, 5 bases remained unmatched. The CDR3 length is 15 residues. CDR3 residues: CASSPLTSGGETQYF. CDR3 in DNA: TGTGCCAGCAGCCCCCTGACTAGCGGGGGGGAGACCCAGTACTTC.

Ten or more counts support this clonotype. The rearrangement uses TRBV29-1 and TRBJ2-1, with 10 bases identical to TRBD2. CDR1 is SQVTM, CDR2 ANQGSEA, per germline. With V trimmed by 8 bases and J by 5 bases, 12 bases remained unmatched. The CDR3 runs 15 residues. CDR3 residues: CSLRGSGGANNEQFF. CDR3 bases: TGCAGCTTAAGGGGCAGCGGGGGGGCCAACAATGAGCAGTTCTTC.

The CDR3 DNA sequence: TGTGCCAGCAGTCCACAGGGGGCCCAAAGGTACGAGCAGTACTTC. Translated, it gives CASSPQGAQRYEQYF. The V call is TRBV6-1, the J call TRBJ2-7, with 9 nucleotides matching TRBD1. The germline V gene encodes CDR1 MNHNS and CDR2 SASEGT. This CDR3 has 15 residues. With V trimmed by 5 bases and J by 4 bases, 9 bases remained unmatched.

J is TRBJ1-1 and V is TRBV28, with D perhaps matching TRBD1 (6 bases). The germline CDR1 and CDR2 sequences are MDHEN and SYDVKM. V was shortened by 5 bases and J by 1 base, with 14 bases between the two germline ends. The CDR3 loop spans 15 amino acids. The CDR3 region has the DNA TGTGCCAGCAGTAAAGGGGGGGCGGCGAACACTGAAGCTTTCTTT. Its translation is CASSKGGAANTEAFF.

This clonotype was seen at least ten times. V is TRBV12-3 or TRBV12-4 and J is TRBJ2-7; TRBD1 or TRBD2 may be the D gene (5 bases each). The V end lost 9 bases, the J end lost 5 bases, and 20 bases lay between the germline ends. The CDR3 has 14 amino acids. The CDR3 nucleotides read TGTGCCAGGACGATCCGGGGCCCTTCTAACGAGCAGTACTTC. Protein product: CARTIRGPSNEQYF.

This clonotype is a singleton in its sample. This sequence joins TRBV27 and TRBJ1-2; TRBD1 matches at 7 bases. After removal of 6 bases from V and 4 bases from J, the junction contained 8 bases not matched to a gene. This CDR3 has 14 amino acids. Per germline, CDR1 MNHEY and CDR2 SMNVEV (reference sequence). CDR3 coding DNA: TGTGCCAGCAGAGTAGCGGGACAGTTCTATGGCTACACCTTC. It codes for CASRVAGQFYGYTF.

There are many counts of this clonotype. The V call is TRBV6-1, the J call TRBJ1-1; D uncertain. Germline-derived CDR1 and CDR2 are MNHNS and SASEGT. The CDR3 totals 13 residues. The V and J ends lost 6 bases and 11 bases respectively, with 19 bases between them. CDR3: CASSAPPADTAFF. DNA for the CDR3: TGTGCCAGCAGCGCCCCCCCCGCAGACACGGCTTTCTTT.

This clonotype showed up just a few times. The J gene is TRBJ1-3, the V gene TRBV13, with D perhaps TRBD1 (5 bases). Trimming removed 0 bases at V and 0 bases at J, with 21 bases between. The germline V gene has CDR1 PRHDT and CDR2 FYEKMQ (reference sequence). The CDR3 has 20 residues. CDR3 nucleotides: TGTGCCAGCAGCTTAGGATTGTCGGGGACGGGGAAGAGCTCTGGAAACACCATATATTTT. Its protein product is CASSLGLSGTGKSSGNTIYF.

This clonotype was found many times. The V and J genes are TRBV6-1 and TRBJ1-2, with D possibly TRBD1 on 5 matching bases. This CDR3 contains 15 residues. V was shortened by 7 bases and J by 6 bases, with 21 bases between the two germline ends. Germline V gives CDR1 MNHNS, CDR2 SASEGT. This CDR3 is CASIEDRAGIDGYTF. DNA for the CDR3: TGTGCCAGCATCGAAGATCGGGCAGGGATTGATGGCTACACCTTC.

This clonotype was seen a few times. A much bigger clone sits one base away, suggesting this may be a read error. V usage is TRBV11-2 and J usage is TRBJ2-7; 11 bases are a match to TRBD1. The CDR3 spans 15 residues. CDR1 and CDR2 from the germline V gene are SGHAT and FQNNGV. CDR3 nucleotides: TGTGCCAGCAGCTCAGGACAGGGGGCGATCTACGGGCAGTACTTC. This gives the protein CASSSGQGAIYGQYF.

The chain employs TRBV28 and TRBJ2-1, with 8 nucleotides matching TRBD2. Germline V CDR1 and CDR2: MDHEN, SYDVKM. V gave up 5 bases and J gave up 4 bases; unmatched junction bases: 7. There are 15 residues in the CDR3. The CDR3 protein is CASSASGRRYNEQFF. CDR3 DNA: TGTGCCAGCAGTGCGAGCGGGAGAAGGTACAATGAGCAGTTCTTC.

The chain carries TRBV5-6 and TRBJ2-3; TRBD1 is a possible D gene (6 bases). The V end was cut by 3 bases, the J end by 5 bases, with 13 bases between. Germline V gives CDR1 SGHDT, CDR2 YYEEEE. The CDR3 runs 14 residues. Here the CDR3 reads CASSSYQQGDTQYF. DNA for the CDR3: TGTGCCAGCAGCTCGTACCAACAGGGAGATACGCAGTATTTT. The full variable domain, with the rest looked up from reference TRBV5-6 and TRBJ2-3, is DAGVTQSPTHLIKTRGQQVTLRCSPKSGHDTVSWYQQALGQGPQFIFQYYEEEERQRGNFPDRFSGHQFPNYSSELNVNALLLGDSALYLCASSSYQQGDTQYFGPGTRLTVL.

The J gene is TRBJ2-2, the V gene TRBV12-3 or TRBV12-4; tentative D call: TRBD2 (6 bases). Trimming cost V 3 bases and J 2 bases, with 19 bases left between them. This CDR3 is 18 amino acids long. DNA of the CDR3: TGTGCCAGCAGTTTTCTTCGCGGGACTGTCAACAACACCGGGGAGCTGTTTTTT. As protein: CASSFLRGTVNNTGELFF.

This clonotype was found many times. This sequence joins TRBV3-1 and TRBJ1-6; D ambiguous. Germline V gene data show CDR1 as LGHDT and CDR2 as YNNKEL (reference sequence). Between the trimmed V and J ends, which lost 1 base and 7 bases, there was a span of 8 bases. This CDR3 is 14 amino acids long. CDR3 protein: CASSQGLGNSPLHF. CDR3 sequence (DNA): TGTGCCAGCAGCCAAGGATTAGGGAATTCACCCCTCCACTTT.

This clonotype has ten or more counts. The chain has TRBV7-3 and TRBJ2-7; perhaps TRBD1 as D (7 bases). The V gene's germline CDR1 is SGHTA and CDR2 FQGTGA. This CDR3 region has 13 residues. V dropped 5 bases and J dropped 6 bases, with 14 bases sitting between them. The CDR3 spells CASSPGDSREQYF. The CDR3 region has the DNA TGTGCCAGCAGCCCGGGGGACAGCCGCGAGCAGTACTTC.

Only a few counts were recorded for this clonotype. The CDR3 DNA follows: TGTGCCAGCAGCCCCTGGGGGGACGAGCAGTACTTC. This translates into CASSPWGDEQYF. V and J are TRBV7-9 and TRBJ2-7, with D possibly matching TRBD2 (6 bases). The V and J ends lost 5 bases and 5 bases respectively, with 10 bases between them. Germline lookup yields CDR1 SEHNR and CDR2 FQNEAQ (reference sequence). This CDR3 spans 12 amino acids.

In its sample, this clonotype was seen a few times. The chain uses TRBV16 and TRBJ2-3; no firm D call. Germline V CDR1 and CDR2: KGHSY, FQNENV. The CDR3 is made up of 13 amino acids. Trimming took 8 bases from V and 3 from J, leaving 12 bases between them. In nucleotides, the CDR3 is TGTGCCAGCTCCGCCGGACGGACAGATACGCAGTATTTT. Translated: CASSAGRTDTQYF.

This clonotype has only a few counts. The chain uses TRBV19 and TRBJ2-7, with TRBD2 matching 7 bases. Trimming at V came to 3 bases and at J to 2 bases, leaving 7 bases not matched to a gene. CDR3 length: 15 residues. CDR1 and CDR2 (germline): LNHDA, SQIVND (reference sequence). The CDR3 spells CASSITGTIPYEQYF. Here the CDR3 DNA reads TGTGCCAGTAGTATTACCGGGACTATCCCCTACGAGCAGTACTTC. Complete variable domain (other parts from reference TRBV19 and TRBJ2-7): DGGITQSPKYLFRKEGQNVTLSCEQNLNHDAMYWYRQDPGQGLRLIYYSQIVNDFQKGDIAEGYSVSREKKESFPLTVTSAQKNPTAFYLCASSITGTIPYEQYFGPGTRLTVT.

This clonotype has more than one count but fewer than ten. This chain uses TRBV20-1 with TRBJ2-3; unclear D gene. Trimming took off 3 bases at V and 0 bases at J, with 10 bases between the two ends. CDR1 and CDR2 from the germline V gene are DFQATT and SNEGSKA (reference sequence). This CDR3 comprises 14 residues. This CDR3 is CSASFPLSTDTQYF. The CDR3 DNA reads TGCAGTGCTAGTTTCCCCTTGAGCACAGATACGCAGTATTTT.